One sample yielded the 23 T cell receptor beta chains listed below, sequenced in a study of T cells in Graves' hyperthyroidism and ophthalmopathy (dated by TCRdb to 2018 to 2020). Libraries were prepared through multiplex PCR. Sequenced using an Illumina HiSeq 2000. TCR beta CDR3 regions were amplified from RNA transcripts. For the first round of RT-PCR on the TCR CDR3, the HTBI primer set was used together with the Qiagen OneStep RT-PCR kit. The raw public data were reprocessed by TCRdb itself: fastp quality trimming at Q25, MiXCR clonotype calling, in-frame beta chains only. Rows are combined by CDR3 protein, so each entry shows the most common genes and DNA. The table for this sample lists 550,000 to 650,000 distinct CDR3 sequences; 12% to 15% of them were counted only once. Of the sample, approximately 15% is held by the ten largest clones. Sequencing used blood. The receptors originated from a woman between 35 and 50 years old with Graves' hyperthyroidism.

This clonotype has a count of ten or more. The V gene is TRBV28, the J gene TRBJ2-6, with 8 positions matching TRBD1. V was clipped by 6 bases and J by 0 bases; unmatched bases: 7. From germline, CDR1 is MDHEN and CDR2 SYDVKM. There are 17 residues in the CDR3. CDR3 region: CASRDRAVVSGANVLTF. DNA for the CDR3: TGTGCCAGCAGGGACAGGGCGGTTGTCTCTGGGGCCAACGTCCTGACTTTC. The entire variable domain, with the rest obtained from reference TRBV28 and TRBJ2-6, is as follows: DVKVTQSSRYLVKRTGEKVFLECVQDMDHENMFWYRQDPGLGLRLIYFSYDVKMKEKGDIPEGYSVSREKKERFSLILESASTNQTSMYLCASRDRAVVSGANVLTFGAGSRLTVL.

This clonotype was seen ten or more times. The J gene is TRBJ2-7, the V gene TRBV3-1, with no clear D. Trimming cost V 4 bases and J 7 bases, with 14 bases left between them. The germline V gene encodes CDR1 LGHDT and CDR2 YNNKEL (reference sequence). The CDR3 spans 13 residues. For the CDR3, the DNA is TGTGCCAGCAGCCCCCTGGCCCTTGGGGAGCAGTACTTC. Translated: CASSPLALGEQYF.

The CDR3 coding sequence is TGTGCCAGCAGCTTAGTGGCAGGGGGCGCCTACGTCCTGACTTTC. Translation gives CASSLVAGGAYVLTF. The chain recombines TRBV7-2 with TRBJ2-6; 8 positions agree with TRBD1. V was clipped by 1 base and J by 11 bases; unmatched bases: 7. In germline, CDR1 is SGHTA, CDR2 FQGNSA. This CDR3 has 15 residues.

There are many counts of this clonotype. The gene calls are TRBV18 and TRBJ2-1; D is unclear. CDR1 KGHSH and CDR2 LQKENI come from the germline V gene. There are 16 residues in the CDR3. Trimming stripped 6 bases from V and 6 bases from J, with 21 bases between. Here the CDR3 reads CASSPTNPSAGNEQFF. The CDR3 bases are TGTGCCAGCTCCCCTACCAACCCTAGTGCCGGCAATGAGCAGTTCTTC.

Worth noting for this clonotype: A much more abundant neighbour one base away suggests this may be a read error. This sequence joins TRBV28 and TRBJ1-2; no reliable D call. Germline V gives CDR1 MDHEN, CDR2 SYDVKM. CDR3 length equals 14 residues. Trimming took off 5 bases at V and 0 bases at J, with 10 bases between the two ends. The CDR3 reads CASSIQPTNYGYTF. The CDR3 coding sequence is TGTGCCAGCAGTATCCAGCCAACTAACTATGGCTACACCTTC.

This clonotype was recorded many times. The chain couples TRBV5-5 to TRBJ2-7; no clear D gene. V lost 1 base, J lost 0 bases, and 11 bases lay in between. The length of the CDR3 is 15 residues. CDR1 and CDR2 from the germline V gene are SGHKS and YYEKEE (reference sequence). The CDR3 region has the DNA TGTGCCAGCAGCTTGTCTTACAGTTACTCCTACGAGCAGTACTTC. Translated, it gives CASSLSYSYSYEQYF.

This chain connects TRBV29-1 to TRBJ2-7; no clear D. CDR3 size: 14 residues. Germline values: CDR1 SQVTM, CDR2 ANQGSEA. The V gene lost 4 bases and the J gene lost 0 bases, with 13 bases spanning the gap. The DNA for the CDR3 is TGCAGCGTTGTTAGCCAGGAAAGCTCCTACGAGCAGTACTTC. It translates to CSVVSQESSYEQYF.

This clonotype has a count of ten or more. V and J are TRBV3-1 and TRBJ2-7; 8 nucleotides align to TRBD2. Germline values: CDR1 LGHDT, CDR2 YNNKEL (reference sequence). After removal of 1 base from V and 1 base from J, the junction contained 6 bases not matched to a gene. The CDR3 is 16 residues long. Here the CDR3 reads CASSQGVAGGSYEQYF. CDR3 sequence (DNA): TGTGCCAGCAGCCAAGGTGTTGCGGGAGGATCCTACGAGCAGTACTTC.

This clonotype was observed at least ten times. The V call is TRBV27, the J call TRBJ2-7; 10 nucleotides line up with TRBD1. Germline CDR1 is MNHEY and CDR2 is SMNVEV (reference sequence). V lost 4 bases to trimming and J lost 7 bases; unmatched junction nucleotides: 7. The CDR3 covers 14 residues. The CDR3 nucleotides read TGTGCCAGCAGTTCCAGGACAGGGGGTCGTGAGCAGTACTTC. Protein product: CASSSRTGGREQYF.

This clonotype has just a few counts. In DNA form, the CDR3 reads TGTGCCAGCCGCTCCCCCGGGACAGTAAACACCGGGGAGCTGTTTTTT. Protein sequence: CASRSPGTVNTGELFF. The chain links TRBV7-8 to TRBJ2-2, with 7 bases that match TRBD1. CDR1 is SGHVS, CDR2 FQNEAQ, per germline. Trimming took 8 bases from V and 2 from J; bases not matched to a gene: 11. The CDR3 is 16 residues long.

The rearrangement uses TRBV4-1 and TRBJ2-3, with 9 bases that match TRBD1. Trimming cost V 1 base and J 2 bases; bases outside gene matches: 4. Germline CDR1 and CDR2: MGHRA and YSYEKL. The CDR3 has 16 amino acids. The CDR3 region has the DNA TGCGCCAGCAGCCAAGCTGGGACAGGGAACACAGATACGCAGTATTTT. This encodes CASSQAGTGNTDTQYF.

This clonotype was seen at least ten times. V gene TRBV3-1 combines with J gene TRBJ1-1, with TRBD1 matching over 7 bases. V was clipped by 6 bases and J by 3 bases; unmatched bases: 7. Germline assignment: CDR1 LGHDT and CDR2 YNNKEL (reference sequence). This CDR3 has 14 residues. In DNA, the CDR3 is TGTGCCAGCAGGGTAAGGGGGCTGGACACTGAAGCTTTCTTT. Translation gives CASRVRGLDTEAFF.

The table lists this clonotype with many counts. The gene calls are TRBV5-5 and TRBJ2-5; either TRBD1 or TRBD2 may fit D (5 bases each). Germline values: CDR1 SGHKS, CDR2 YYEKEE (reference sequence). The V gene lost 4 bases and the J gene lost 5 bases, with 21 bases spanning the gap. The CDR3 is 16 residues long. CDR3 DNA sequence: TGTGCCAGCAGCCCGGTGCCGGACATTCGGAGGGAGACCCAGTACTTC. Amino acids: CASSPVPDIRRETQYF.

This clonotype was observed many times. This sequence joins TRBV7-2 and TRBJ2-1; 7 nucleotides align to TRBD2. CDR1 is SGHTA, CDR2 FQGNSA, per germline. Trimming removed 0 bases from V and 4 bases from J; junction bases left unmatched: 12. CDR3 length: 18 residues. CDR3 sequence: CASSLARSGAGIYNEQFF. CDR3 nucleotides: TGTGCCAGCAGCTTAGCGCGATCGGGAGCGGGGATTTACAATGAGCAGTTCTTC.

The V and J genes are TRBV6-5 and TRBJ1-4; D uncertain. V lost 0 bases, J lost 0 bases, and 5 bases lay in between. The CDR3 has 15 residues. The germline V gene encodes CDR1 MNHEY and CDR2 SVGAGI. CDR3 nucleotide sequence: TGTGCCAGCAGTTACTCCTCGACAACTAATGAAAAACTGTTTTTT. Protein: CASSYSSTTNEKLFF.

This clonotype was detected many times. The chain uses TRBV6-1 and TRBJ2-7; no firm D call. CDR1 and CDR2 from the germline V gene are MNHNS and SASEGT. Trimming removed 6 bases at V and 2 bases at J, with 11 bases between. This CDR3 comprises 13 residues. This chain's CDR3 is CASRIGSPYEQYF. In DNA form, the CDR3 reads TGTGCCAGCAGGATCGGGTCCCCCTACGAGCAGTACTTC.

Comments on this clonotype: Given a much more abundant clone one base away, this may be a read error. V gene TRBV19 combines with J gene TRBJ1-1; D ambiguous. The CDR3 totals 16 residues. Germline assignment: CDR1 LNHDA and CDR2 SQIVND (reference sequence). Written as DNA, the CDR3 is TGTGCCGGTAGTATCCCAGGCCGGCTTCAAGGGACTGAAGCTTTCTTT. Protein product: CAGSIPGRLQGTEAFF.

This clonotype was recorded at least ten times. Here the CDR3 reads CSAWPGPQETQYF. Here the CDR3 DNA reads TGCAGTGCTTGGCCGGGACCACAAGAGACCCAGTACTTC. The rearrangement links TRBV20-1 to TRBJ2-5; D might be TRBD1 or TRBD2, each matching 5 bases. The length of the CDR3 is 13 residues. Germline V gives CDR1 DFQATT, CDR2 SNEGSKA (reference sequence). Trimming shortened V by 5 bases and J by 2 bases, and 12 bases separated the two germline ends.

The V and J genes are TRBV11-2 and TRBJ2-1; 7 nucleotides agree with TRBD1. With 4 bases clipped from V and 5 bases from J, the junction kept 11 bases outside the gene matches. This CDR3 is built from 16 residues. Germline V gives CDR1 SGHAT, CDR2 FQNNGV. The CDR3 here is CASSSRMGQPNNEQFF. In DNA form, the CDR3 reads TGTGCCAGCAGCTCTAGAATGGGACAGCCTAACAATGAGCAGTTCTTC. The full variable domain, its missing parts supplied by reference TRBV11-2 and TRBJ2-1, is EAGVAQSPRYKIIEKRQSVAFWCNPISGHATLYWYQQILGQGPKLLIQFQNNGVVDDSQLPKDRFSAERLKGVDSTLKIQPAKLEDSAVYLCASSSRMGQPNNEQFFGPGTRLTVL.

There are many counts of this clonotype. The rearrangement joins TRBV2 to TRBJ1-2; 8 bases are a match to TRBD1. This CDR3 has 13 amino acids. V was clipped by 9 bases and J by 5 bases; unmatched bases: 8. Germline V CDR1 and CDR2: SNHLY, FYNNEI. This chain's CDR3 is CASDGQGGYGYTF. DNA for the CDR3: TGTGCCAGTGATGGACAGGGAGGATATGGCTACACCTTC.

The chain uses TRBV14 and TRBJ2-2, with D perhaps matching TRBD2 (5 bases). The CDR3 runs to 13 residues. The V and J ends lost 4 bases and 9 bases respectively, with 12 bases between them. Per the germline V gene, CDR1 is SGHDN and CDR2 is FVKESK. CDR3 in amino acids: CASSLSGNRELFF. The CDR3 coding sequence is TGTGCCAGCAGCCTCTCCGGGAATCGGGAGCTGTTTTTT.

This clonotype was seen many times. The chain combines TRBV30 with TRBJ1-5; D call uncertain. V lost 0 bases, J lost 0 bases, and 6 bases lay in between. This CDR3 contains 14 residues. CDR1 GTSNPN and CDR2 SVGIG come from the germline V gene (reference sequence). CDR3 loop: CAWSVGSSNQPQHF. The CDR3 coding sequence is TGTGCCTGGAGTGTAGGCAGTAGCAATCAGCCCCAGCATTTT.

V and J are TRBV11-3 and TRBJ2-6, with D possibly being TRBD1 (6 bases). The CDR3 totals 18 residues. The V gene lost 5 bases and the J gene lost 1 base, with 18 bases spanning the gap. Germline V lookup: CDR1 SGHNT, CDR2 YENEEA. The CDR3 nucleotides are TGTGCCAGCAGCCCCGGGACAAGGGGCGCGTCTGGGGCCAACGTCCTGACTTTC. As protein: CASSPGTRGASGANVLTF.